This T cell receptor (beta chain) was retrieved from a study of blood T cell repertoires in COVID-19 (dated by TCRdb to 2020 to 2021). Turning to the overall study: Samples covering the acute and convalescent phases of COVID-19 were provided by collaborators in the United States, Italy and Spain. The repertoires were released in a freely available public database intended as a resource for research on the immune response to SARS-CoV-2. The samples were drawn from two sources: the first 160 participants of the ongoing ImmuneRACE study, and 1,200 or so subjects contributed by 6 global collaborators. The material from the prospective study consisted of cDNA or gDNA derived from T cells, B-cell-depleted T cells, or PBMCs. Where HLA class I and class II types were available, the types were taken from metadata supplied by the sample provider, not from assay-based typing. Nearly every sample came with metadata listing a de-identified subject ID, COVID-19 status, age in years and sex. Deeply sampled blood TCRbeta repertoires from subjects exposed to, actively infected with, or recovered from COVID-19 were included in the dataset. What the authors observed across the whole study: How much clinical and demographic metadata was included differed by source and by participant, and the metadata was provided uncurated.

Participants in the prospective study were enrolled through a virtual design, were aged roughly 18 to 90 years, and lived in about two dozen United States geographic areas. Cohort assignment in the prospective study relied on participant-reported clinical history from a screening survey and a study questionnaire. In the prospective study, whole blood, serum and a nasopharyngeal or oropharyngeal swab were collected from each participant by mobile phlebotomists. Over a roughly 2-month period, participants in the prospective study had the option of providing additional blood draws and questionnaires. Before DNA extraction, blood samples from the prospective study were shipped at room temperature or frozen. About this clone: The antigen this receptor binds is unknown. Base qualities are not provided; no much larger clone lies one nucleotide away.

The germline V gene sets CDR1 to SGHRS and CDR2 to YFSETQ. For this chain, trimming is 0 bases at the V end and 1 base at the J end, and the number of junction bases without a gene match is 8. The CDR3 has 18 amino acids, counting the end cysteine and phenylalanine. Here the CDR3 DNA is all that survives: 54 bases in frame from base 1. TCRbeta CDR3 regions were amplified from genomic DNA by means of the immunoSEQ Assay, a bias-controlled multiplex PCR. Concerning the study's data processing: Nucleated cell counts per sample were estimated from amplification of reference gene primers within the assay. Sequence reads were collapsed and filtered to measure the absolute abundance of every unique TCRbeta CDR3 rearrangement. For each sample, productive Simpson clonality was calculated as the square root of Simpson's diversity index over productive rearrangements. TCRdb obtained this table from immuneACCESS and retained in-frame rearrangements with V and J assigned. These tables miss some clones; where compared with another copy, unresolved V genes account for less than half of the shortfall, and the remainder is unexplained. Clone size and the V and J calls come from that table; the DNA yielded D and trimming. This sample holds fewer than 200,000 clones; approximately 80% were observed only once. The biggest ten clones account for about 5% of the sample.

The sequencing sample was made of PBMCs or T cells enriched from blood (not recorded which). The sequence came from a woman in her fifties or sixties with acute COVID-19. The rearrangement joined TRBV5-1 to TRBJ2-3; the central 10 bases match TRBD1. The CDR3 is CASSLAGFGTGGTDTQYF. In nucleotides, the sequence is TGCGCCAGCAGCTTGGCCGGTTTTGGGACAGGGGGCACAGATACGCAGTATTTT.